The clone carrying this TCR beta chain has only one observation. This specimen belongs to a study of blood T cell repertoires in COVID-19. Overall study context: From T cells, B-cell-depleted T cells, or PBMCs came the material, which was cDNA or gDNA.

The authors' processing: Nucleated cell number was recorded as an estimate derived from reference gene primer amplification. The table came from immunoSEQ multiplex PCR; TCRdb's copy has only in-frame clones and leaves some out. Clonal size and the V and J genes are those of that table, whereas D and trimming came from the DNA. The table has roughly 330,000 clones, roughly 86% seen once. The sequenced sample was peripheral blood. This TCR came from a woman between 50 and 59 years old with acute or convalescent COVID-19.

The CDR3 sequence: CASTRTGRSNQPQHF. CDR3 bases: TGTGCCAGCACCAGGACAGGGAGGAGCAATCAGCCCCAGCATTTT. The rearrangement uses TRBV2 and TRBJ1-5; TRBD1 matches 8 bases. With V trimmed by 7 bases and J by 1 base, 6 bases remained unmatched. The CDR3 length is 15 residues. From germline, CDR1 is SNHLY and CDR2 FYNNEI.